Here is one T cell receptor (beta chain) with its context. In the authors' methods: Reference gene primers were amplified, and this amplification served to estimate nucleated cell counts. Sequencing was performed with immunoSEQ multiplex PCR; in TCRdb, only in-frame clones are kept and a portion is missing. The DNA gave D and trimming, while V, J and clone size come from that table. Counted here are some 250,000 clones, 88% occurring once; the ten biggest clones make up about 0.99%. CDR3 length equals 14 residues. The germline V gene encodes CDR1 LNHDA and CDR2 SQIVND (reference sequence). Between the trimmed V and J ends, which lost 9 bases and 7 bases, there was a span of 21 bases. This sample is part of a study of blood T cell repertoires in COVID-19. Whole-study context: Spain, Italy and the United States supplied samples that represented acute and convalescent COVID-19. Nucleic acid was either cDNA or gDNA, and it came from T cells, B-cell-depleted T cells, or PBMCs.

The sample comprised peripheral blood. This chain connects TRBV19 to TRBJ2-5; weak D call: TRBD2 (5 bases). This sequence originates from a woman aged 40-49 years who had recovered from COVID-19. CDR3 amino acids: CASAGGLAPGTQYF. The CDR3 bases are TGTGCCAGCGCAGGTGGGCTAGCCCCCGGGACCCAGTACTTC. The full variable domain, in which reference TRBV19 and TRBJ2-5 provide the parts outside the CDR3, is DGGITQSPKYLFRKEGQNVTLSCEQNLNHDAMYWYRQDPGQGLRLIYYSQIVNDFQKGDIAEGYSVSREKKESFPLTVTSAQKNPTAFYLCASAGGLAPGTQYFGPGTRLLVL.